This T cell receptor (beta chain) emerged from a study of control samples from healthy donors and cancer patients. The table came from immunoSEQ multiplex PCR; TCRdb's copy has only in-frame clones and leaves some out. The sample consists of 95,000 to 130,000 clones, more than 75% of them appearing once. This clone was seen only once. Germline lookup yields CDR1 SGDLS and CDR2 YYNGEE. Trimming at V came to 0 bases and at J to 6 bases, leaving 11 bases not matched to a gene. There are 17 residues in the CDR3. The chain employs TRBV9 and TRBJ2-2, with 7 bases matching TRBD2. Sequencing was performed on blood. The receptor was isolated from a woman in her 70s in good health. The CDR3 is CASSVATRRGKPGELFF. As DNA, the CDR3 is TGTGCCAGCAGCGTAGCTACGAGGCGGGGGAAACCCGGGGAGCTGTTTTTT.